This T cell receptor (beta chain) was recorded in a study of shared clonotypes between healthy human individuals. Study outcomes and limitations: Sample collection involved blood only; tissue repertoires are likely different. Naive subsets typically showed greater estimated richness than memory subsets.

Clones were read by immunoSEQ multiplex PCR, and TCRdb kept only the in-frame ones, dropping some. This sample yields some 1.5 million clones, of which roughly 97% are seen a single time; about 1.2% belongs to the top ten. The CDR3 contains 15 residues. V shed 7 bases and J 3 bases; nucleotides not matched to a gene: 13. The germline CDR1 and CDR2 sequences are SGHRS and YFSETQ. As concerns this clone: The antigen remains undetermined.

The receptor was derived from a man in his thirties or forties in good health. The gene calls are TRBV5-1 and TRBJ2-7; 7 bases are shared with TRBD1. The sequenced material came from naive CD4+ T cells sorted from blood. Regarding subset: CD45RA+ positively selected. The CDR3: CASASVTDRVYEQYF. In nucleotides, the CDR3 is TGCGCCAGCGCATCTGTCACAGACAGGGTCTACGAGCAGTACTTC.